These 24 T cell receptor beta chains were sequenced from one sample in a study of a mutant IDH1 vaccine in newly diagnosed glioma. TCRdb's copy holds only in-frame clones and misses some; the assay was immunoSEQ multiplex PCR. The data show roughly 34,000 clones, roughly three fifths seen once. What these receptors recognize is not known. Time point reported: week 5, during vaccination. Alongside topical imiquimod, each dose of vaccine comprised 300 ug of mutant IDH1 20-mer peptide. The sample here was PBMCs, taken from a glioma patient whose treatment included an IDH1 peptide vaccine. These receptors came from a woman between 18 and 30 years old with glioma.

The J gene is TRBJ2-1, the V gene TRBV11-2, with 7 bases fitting TRBD2. The trim removed 1 base at V and 2 bases at J, leaving 11 bases unmatched. The CDR3 covers 18 residues. The germline V gene has CDR1 SGHAT and CDR2 FQNNGV. The CDR3 DNA reads as TGTGCCAGCAGCTTAGGGCGAACTGGCGGGAGAGCCTACAATGAGCAGTTCTTC. It codes for CASSLGRTGGRAYNEQFF.

This clone was picked up a small number of times. The chain employs TRBV18 and TRBJ1-1, with 11 bases fitting TRBD1. Trimming cost V 3 bases and J 6 bases; bases outside gene matches: 6. Germline CDR1 KGHSH, CDR2 LQKENI. The CDR3 has 15 residues. CDR3: CASSPGQGAGPEAFF. CDR3 coding DNA: TGTGCCAGCTCACCCGGACAGGGGGCAGGTCCTGAAGCTTTCTTT.

The chain is built from TRBV14 and TRBJ2-7; the D gene is possibly TRBD2 (6 bases). Trimming removed 4 bases at V and 7 bases at J, with 14 bases between. The CDR3 extends over 13 amino acids. Germline CDR1 SGHDN, CDR2 FVKESK. The CDR3 loop reads CASSLTSWREQYF. Here the CDR3 DNA reads TGTGCCAGCAGCCTCACTAGCTGGAGAGAGCAGTACTTC.

The table lists this clone with a few counts. The rearrangement joins TRBV28 to TRBJ2-7, with D maybe TRBD2 (6 bases). This CDR3 has 17 residues. Trimming removed 5 bases at V and 7 bases at J, with 27 bases between. Germline V gene data show CDR1 as MDHEN and CDR2 as SYDVKM. The CDR3, as DNA: TGTGCCAGCAGTCGAGACACATTCGGGGCGGGGTCGTGGGAGCAGTACTTC. Translation gives CASSRDTFGAGSWEQYF.

The rearrangement joins TRBV19 to TRBJ2-5; D could derive from TRBD1 or TRBD2 (5 bases each). This CDR3 is 14 amino acids long. Germline CDR1 and CDR2: LNHDA and SQIVND (reference sequence). V lost 10 bases to trimming and J lost 2 bases, with 17 bases between them. Written as DNA, the CDR3 is TGTGCCACGGCCCGGGACCGAGGACAAGAGACCCAGTACTTC. It is translated as CATARDRGQETQYF.

V usage is TRBV4-3 and J usage is TRBJ2-7; D might be TRBD1 (5 bases). Germline V lookup: CDR1 LGHNA, CDR2 YSLEER. The CDR3 is 15 amino acids. Trimming shortened V by 4 bases and J by 1 base, and 14 bases separated the two germline ends. The CDR3 loop reads CASSPLIGASYEQYF. The CDR3 bases are TGCGCCAGCAGCCCTTTAATAGGGGCTTCCTACGAGCAGTACTTC.

This clone was seen only a few times. This chain links TRBV4-1 with TRBJ1-5; 8 bases are a match to TRBD1. V lost 3 bases, J lost 3 bases, and 4 bases stayed unmatched. Germline V lookup: CDR1 MGHRA, CDR2 YSYEKL. The CDR3 has 15 residues. The CDR3 sequence: CASSQADRDNQPQHF. CDR3 coding DNA: TGCGCCAGCAGCCAGGCGGACAGGGACAATCAGCCCCAGCATTTT.

The chain links TRBV19 to TRBJ1-5; TRBD1 matches at 10 bases. After removal of 4 bases from V and 5 bases from J, the junction contained 20 bases not matched to a gene. The length of the CDR3 is 20 residues. The germline gives CDR1 LNHDA, CDR2 SQIVND (reference sequence). This chain's CDR3 is CASSTISGTGDRSLDQPQHF. The CDR3 bases are TGTGCCAGTAGTACGATATCCGGGACAGGGGACAGGAGCTTGGATCAGCCCCAGCATTTT.

This clone was counted between two and nine times. The chain has TRBV19 and TRBJ1-5; no definite D call. Germline V gene lookup returns CDR1 LNHDA and CDR2 SQIVND (reference sequence). This CDR3 comprises 13 residues. The germline V and J ends were trimmed by 1 base and 8 bases, with 9 bases remaining between them. CDR3 nucleotides: TGTGCCAGTAGTATAGCGACCGGAGAGCCCCAGCATTTT. This encodes CASSIATGEPQHF.

The chain is built from TRBV2 and TRBJ1-1, with D possibly being TRBD1 (6 bases). The CDR3 covers 13 residues. V was shortened by 7 bases and J by 7 bases, with 16 bases between the two germline ends. CDR1 is SNHLY and CDR2 is FYNNEI in the germline V gene. The DNA for the CDR3 is TGTGCCAGCAAGGAAACAGGGTGGGGTGAAGCTTTCTTT. This codes for CASKETGWGEAFF.

The chain couples TRBV5-4 to TRBJ2-7, with 7 bases aligning to TRBD2. Germline loops: CDR1 SGHNT, CDR2 YYREEE (reference sequence). The CDR3 consists of 14 residues. The junction had 5 bases not matched to a gene; V was cut back by 2 bases and J by 3 bases. CDR3 protein: CASSLMGGSYEQYF. CDR3 in DNA: TGTGCCAGCAGCTTAATGGGGGGGAGCTACGAGCAGTACTTC.

A few counts support this clone. The chain couples TRBV4-3 to TRBJ1-1, with D unresolved. V was shortened by 0 bases and J by 0 bases, with 5 bases between the two germline ends. Germline lookup yields CDR1 LGHNA and CDR2 YSLEER. The CDR3 length is 14 residues. CDR3 loop: CASSQDRVNTEAFF. CDR3 nucleotide sequence: TGCGCCAGCAGCCAAGATAGGGTGAACACTGAAGCTTTCTTT.

This clone was detected only a few times. The chain uses TRBV29-1 and TRBJ1-1, with D uncertain. V dropped 2 bases and J dropped 0 bases, with 7 bases sitting between them. The CDR3 is 13 residues long. Germline CDR1 and CDR2: SQVTM and ANQGSEA. CDR3: CSVEWGLNTEAFF. In DNA, the CDR3 is TGCAGCGTTGAATGGGGATTGAACACTGAAGCTTTCTTT.

The rearrangement uses TRBV6-5 and TRBJ1-1, with D perhaps TRBD1 (5 bases). V lost 6 bases, J lost 8 bases, and 10 bases lay in between. CDR3 size: 11 residues. Looked up from germline, CDR1 is MNHEY and CDR2 is SVGAGI. In DNA, the CDR3 is TGTGCCAGCAGCATGTACAGGGAAGCTTTCTTT. Residues: CASSMYREAFF.

The chain couples TRBV7-9 to TRBJ1-6; a weak D match, TRBD1 (5 bases). Germline V gene data show CDR1 as SEHNR and CDR2 as FQNEAQ (reference sequence). The germline V and J ends were trimmed by 1 base and 10 bases, with 20 bases remaining between them. This CDR3 comprises 17 residues. In DNA, the CDR3 is TGTGCCAGCAGCTTAGAACCGGGGGGAACCATGGGGTCACCCCTCCACTTT. Translating gives CASSLEPGGTMGSPLHF.

The V call is TRBV7-8, the J call TRBJ2-3; 8 bases fit TRBD2. The CDR3 extends over 15 amino acids. V shed 3 bases and J 2 bases; nucleotides not matched to a gene: 4. Per germline, CDR1 SGHVS and CDR2 FQNEAQ. For the CDR3, the DNA is TGTGCCAGCAGCTTTACTAGCGGTTTCACAGATACGCAGTATTTT. Its translation is CASSFTSGFTDTQYF.

In its sample, this clone was seen a few times. This chain joins TRBV19 and TRBJ1-1; D is ambiguous. Germline loops: CDR1 LNHDA, CDR2 SQIVND (reference sequence). Deletions cut 3 bases from V and 0 bases from J, with 20 bases between. This CDR3 spans 18 amino acids. For the CDR3, the DNA is TGTGCCAGTAGTATGAGGGCACCGGCAGGTAGGGTGAACACTGAAGCTTTCTTT. This codes for CASSMRAPAGRVNTEAFF.

This chain joins TRBV19 and TRBJ2-3; 7 nucleotides align to TRBD1. CDR1 LNHDA and CDR2 SQIVND come from the germline V gene (reference sequence). V gave up 5 bases and J gave up 2 bases; unmatched junction bases: 10. The CDR3 sequence is 16 residues long. The CDR3 sequence is CASSPAGTEPTDTQYF. For the CDR3, the DNA is TGTGCCAGTAGTCCGGCCGGGACAGAGCCCACAGATACGCAGTATTTT.

This rearrangement joins TRBV23-1 to TRBJ1-6; 9 bases are shared with TRBD1. TRBV23-1 is sorted into the ORF group, with uncertain function. J was trimmed by 6 bases and V by 8 bases; bases with no gene match: 8. This CDR3 spans 15 amino acids. This CDR3 is CASPSLTGGNSPLHF. The CDR3 DNA follows: TGCGCCAGCCCCTCGTTGACAGGGGGTAATTCACCCCTCCACTTT.

The rearrangement joins TRBV27 to TRBJ2-3; no clear D. Germline-derived CDR1 and CDR2 are MNHEY and SMNVEV (reference sequence). The CDR3 extends over 14 amino acids. V lost 2 bases and J 4 bases, leaving 10 bases between the germline ends. CDR3 loop: CASSLVEVPDTQYF. In DNA form, the CDR3 reads TGTGCCAGCAGTTTAGTTGAGGTTCCAGATACGCAGTATTTT.

The chain has TRBV6-5 and TRBJ2-7; D is unclear. V was shortened by 8 bases and J by 5 bases, with 16 bases between the two germline ends. The CDR3 loop spans 13 amino acids. The germline CDR1 and CDR2 sequences are MNHEY and SVGAGI. The CDR3 bases are TGTGCCAGCGGGCGCACCGGGTCGGACGAGCAGTACTTC. Translating it yields CASGRTGSDEQYF.

V and J are TRBV15 and TRBJ1-4, with D unclear. The ends were cut back, 1 base at V and 0 bases at J, with 3 bases in the middle. Germline V gene sequence: CDR1 LNHNV, CDR2 YYDKDF (reference sequence). CDR3 size: 14 residues. The CDR3 is CATSRAPTNEKLFF. CDR3 DNA sequence: TGTGCCACCAGCAGAGCCCCAACTAATGAAAAACTGTTTTTT.

This clone was recorded a few times. The chain links TRBV27 to TRBJ1-1; possibly TRBD1 for D (5 bases). There are 15 residues in the CDR3. Germline V gene lookup returns CDR1 MNHEY and CDR2 SMNVEV (reference sequence). The V gene lost 7 bases and the J gene lost 0 bases, with 15 bases spanning the gap. In nucleotides, the CDR3 is TGTGCCAGCAAGCTGACAGAGTTGATGAACACTGAAGCTTTCTTT. It translates to CASKLTELMNTEAFF.

V is TRBV11-2 and J is TRBJ2-7; 7 nucleotides match TRBD2. The CDR3 loop spans 15 amino acids. V lost 4 bases and J lost 0; bases outside the gene matches: 6. Germline V gives CDR1 SGHAT, CDR2 FQNNGV. CDR3 sequence (DNA): TGTGCCAGCAGCTCCGGGGGGTCACACTCCTACGAGCAGTACTTC. Translated, it gives CASSSGGSHSYEQYF.